The next 5 T cell receptor beta chains were all read from a single sample in a study of cytomegalovirus exposure and HLA in healthy donors. PCR used 60 Vbeta primers and 13 Jbeta primers. Here immunoSEQ multiplex PCR was the method, and the copy in TCRdb shows in-frame clones only, minus some. The profile shows roughly 150,000 clones, 77% of them singletons. Specimen: PBMCs. The receptors were sampled from a male donor in good health and CMV-seronegative.

A few counts support this clone. V usage is TRBV5-6 and J usage is TRBJ2-5; 10 bases are a match to TRBD1. The CDR3 loop spans 17 amino acids. Trimming took 4 bases from V and 4 from J; bases not matched to a gene: 13. Germline V gives CDR1 SGHDT, CDR2 YYEEEE. CDR3 coding DNA: TGTGCCAGCAGCCTCTACCTCCGACAGGGGGCACGAGAGACCCAGTACTTC. This sequence encodes CASSLYLRQGARETQYF.

The CDR3 protein is CASSLSGGSDYGYTF. CDR3 coding DNA: TGTGCCAGCAGCCTATCAGGGGGCAGTGACTATGGCTACACCTTC. J is TRBJ1-2 and V is TRBV27, with 8 nucleotides matching TRBD1. The CDR3 consists of 15 residues. The ends lost 6 bases at V and 3 bases at J; junction bases unmatched: 9. Germline CDR1 is MNHEY and CDR2 is SMNVEV (reference sequence).

The chain couples TRBV10-3 to TRBJ2-1, with D perhaps TRBD1 (5 bases). The CDR3 length is 12 residues. V lost 4 bases, J lost 5 bases, and 6 bases lay in between. Germline V lookup: CDR1 ENHRY, CDR2 SYGVKD. CDR3 loop: CAISATDNEQFF. The CDR3 nucleotides are TGTGCCATCAGTGCGACAGACAATGAGCAGTTCTTC.

This sequence joins TRBV11-2 and TRBJ2-6, with 14 bases identical to TRBD2. This CDR3 is 19 amino acids long. Trimming at V came to 10 bases and at J to 3 bases, leaving 14 bases not matched to a gene. The germline gives CDR1 SGHAT, CDR2 FQNNGV. DNA of the CDR3: TGTGCCATAAAGTTTGCCGGGACTAGCGGGAGTTTTGGGGCCAACGTCCTGACTTTC. It translates to CAIKFAGTSGSFGANVLTF.

With regard to this clone: The junction departs from germline at one end; a sequencing error may be responsible. The rearrangement joins TRBV7-9 to TRBJ2-7; TRBD1 matches 8 bases. The CDR3 loop spans 12 amino acids. Germline-derived CDR1 and CDR2 are SEHNR and FQNEAQ (reference sequence). The CDR3 sequence is CSSSPDRGEQYF. The CDR3 bases are TGTTCCAGCAGCCCTGACAGGGGCGAGCAGTACTTC.